This TCR beta chain was identified in a study of T cells in localized non-small cell lung cancer (dated by TCRdb to 2020 to 2021). Notes on the research overall: The study examined T cell repertoires in 200 to 300 patients with early-stage NSCLC and compared tumors with uninvolved tumor-adjacent lungs. The cohort was made up of under 250 treatment-naive NSCLC patients whose localized lung tumors had been resected. NSCLC patients had a mean age of around 70 years, and approximately 140 were male and more than 90 female.

TCR beta CDR3 regions were sequenced from DNA using the immunoSEQ Assay. As for how the authors treated the data: T cell density was computed as TCR beta template counts normalized to usable DNA estimated by amplifying housekeeping genes. The preseqR package was used to estimate richness by extrapolating to 400,000 templates for PBMC samples and to 120,000 templates for tissue samples. Clonality was calculated as one minus Pielou's evenness. Tissue-enriched TCRs were identified through differential abundance testing performed on productive amino-acid clonotypes, with a minimum total count of 5 and an alpha of 0.1. Repertoire overlap between compartments was quantified with the Jaccard Index and Morisita Overlap Index. GLIPH grouped TCR beta CDR3s together with public tetramer-defined viral CDR3s, and a viral motif had to include at least three viral sequences and show V-gene enrichment. This is the immuneACCESS table as TCRdb keeps it, with only in-frame sequences that have V and J called. A part of the clones is gone; compared with another copy, unresolved V genes explain less than half, and the rest is unexplained. V, J and clone size are taken as reported in that table, and D and trimming were inferred from the DNA itself. Counted in this sample were tens of thousands of clones; about 90% of them appeared once. Around 6.4% of the sample is in the top ten clones.

At diagnosis, peripheral blood, uninvolved tumor-adjacent lung and tumor were collected and were preserved as a mix of fresh-frozen and FFPE material. For TCR repertoire profiling, blood samples were analyzed as peripheral blood mononuclear cells. This clone has a single count. The target of this receptor is not known. Per-nucleotide qualities are absent, and no much larger clonotype sits a single base away. Overall study outcomes, separate from this receptor: Because multi-region sequencing of the tumors was not done, intratumor heterogeneity could not be ruled out. Because the study design was exploratory, TCR variables were selected using unadjusted p-values without false-discovery rate correction. The highest T cell clonality was observed in uninvolved tumor-adjacent lung, where clonality exceeded that of tumor, suggesting that antigenic responses were more focused in uninvolved tumor-adjacent lung. A median of around 60 of the top 100 tumor clones turned up in the paired uninvolved adjacent lung, and about 28 of those clones also ranked among the top 100 of that same adjacent lung. Higher blood T cell density associated with longer overall survival, while higher adjacent-lung clonality associated with shorter survival.

The sequencing used peripheral blood, collected before any cancer treatment. This receptor was obtained from a man aged 40-75 years with stage I lung adenocarcinoma.

At the DNA level, the sequence is TGCGCCAGCAGCCCAAGAAGTGGGGGTAGCAATGAGCAGTACTTC. The encoded protein is CASSPRSGGSNEQYF. Rearrangement joined TRBV4-3 to TRBJ2-7, with the D call tentatively TRBD1 or TRBD2, each fitting 5 bases. V lost 4 bases and J lost 7 bases; the stretch between them is 20 bases long. Sequences LGHNA (CDR1) and YSLEER (CDR2) are obtained from the germline V gene. Measured from the cysteine to the phenylalanine, the CDR3 is 15 residues long. Of the read, only the CDR3 DNA is kept; its 45 bases are in frame from base 1.